The source of this T cell receptor beta chain is a study of control samples from healthy donors and cancer patients. The CDR3 covers 13 residues. V lost 5 bases, J lost 4 bases, and 3 bases stayed unmatched. CDR1 is ENHRY, CDR2 SYGVKD, per germline. Assay used: immunoSEQ multiplex PCR; TCRdb lists only in-frame clones, some missing. The top ten hold roughly a tenth of the sample, which has 65,000 to 80,000 clones, around 90% seen once. The J gene is TRBJ1-1, the V gene TRBV10-3; 8 nucleotides align to TRBD1. The sample was PBMCs. This TCR derives from a woman aged 50 to 65 with colorectal cancer. The CDR3 DNA sequence: TGTGCCATCAGTACAGGGGGGCGCACTGAAGCTTTCTTT. Protein sequence: CAISTGGRTEAFF.